Following are 8 T cell receptor beta chains from one sample sequenced in a study of human T cells and chemical hapten exposure. TCRdb independently ran MiXCR on the RACE reads; one entry per CDR3 protein. The profile shows under 200,000 distinct CDR3 sequences, about 14% of them singletons. As to time point: patch test 1, 2 weeks after DPC sensitization. The treatment is: therapeutic diphenylcyclopropenone sensitization with weekly scalp DPC. Material: whole blood, obtained in connection with sensitization to the hapten diphenylcyclopropenone (DPC). Receptor source: a woman between 25 and 40 years old with alopecia areata. Some clones in this sample may be carry-over from other donors' samples.

The gene calls are TRBV30 and TRBJ1-5; perhaps TRBD1 as D (5 bases). The ends were cut back, 4 bases at V and 2 bases at J, with 9 bases in the middle. The length of the CDR3 is 13 residues. From germline, CDR1 is GTSNPN and CDR2 SVGIG (reference sequence). CDR3 protein: CAWNGGGNQPQHF. The CDR3 bases are TGTGCCTGGAATGGGGGGGGCAATCAGCCCCAGCATTTT.

V and J are TRBV7-2 and TRBJ1-1; D is unresolved. V was clipped by 5 bases and J by 7 bases, with 11 bases between them. The CDR3 spans 12 residues. Germline CDR1 SGHTA, CDR2 FQGNSA. CDR3 in amino acids: CASSRDDGEAFF. The CDR3 region has the DNA TGTGCCAGCAGCCGCGACGACGGTGAAGCTTTCTTT.

This clonotype was seen a handful of times. V usage is TRBV29-1 and J usage is TRBJ1-2, with D perhaps matching TRBD1 (5 bases). The CDR3 is made up of 12 amino acids. V lost 5 bases to trimming and J lost 5 bases, with 12 bases between them. CDR1 and CDR2 from the germline V gene are SQVTM and ANQGSEA. The DNA of the CDR3 is TGCAGCGTTCAGGGTGATTGGTATGGCTACACCTTC. Encoded protein: CSVQGDWYGYTF.

The rearrangement uses TRBV11-2 and TRBJ1-1; D is unclear. Trimming took off 3 bases at V and 3 bases at J, with 8 bases between the two ends. Germline lookup yields CDR1 SGHAT and CDR2 FQNNGV. This CDR3 comprises 13 residues. The CDR3 DNA follows: TGTGCCAGCAGCTTCGTTGTGGACACTGAAGCTTTCTTT. It is translated as CASSFVVDTEAFF.

The chain is built from TRBV20-1 and TRBJ2-5, with 8 bases lining up with TRBD1. The length of the CDR3 is 14 residues. Germline trimming cut 6 bases from V and 5 bases from J; bases unmatched to any gene: 11. The germline V gene encodes CDR1 DFQATT and CDR2 SNEGSKA (reference sequence). CDR3 region: CSAPQAQGAETQYF. The CDR3 nucleotides are TGCAGTGCGCCTCAGGCCCAGGGGGCGGAGACCCAGTACTTC.

This clonotype has ten or more counts. The chain has TRBV6-5 and TRBJ1-2; D is possibly TRBD1 (6 bases). The V gene lost 0 bases and the J gene lost 10 bases, with 9 bases spanning the gap. This CDR3 region has 12 residues. CDR1 and CDR2 (germline): MNHEY, SVGAGI. In DNA form, the CDR3 reads TGTGCCAGCAGTTACTCAGGGGGTTTCTACACCTTC. It codes for CASSYSGGFYTF.

The V call is TRBV28, the J call TRBJ1-1; 12 bases fit TRBD1. The CDR3 extends over 16 amino acids. Germline assignment: CDR1 MDHEN and CDR2 SYDVKM. J lost 2 bases, V lost 2 bases, and 3 bases had no gene match. The CDR3 nucleotides read TGTGCCAGCAGTTTACCGGGACAGGGGGCAAACACTGAAGCTTTCTTT. Its protein is CASSLPGQGANTEAFF.

In its sample, this clonotype was seen many times. The J gene is TRBJ2-3, the V gene TRBV6-1, with D perhaps TRBD1 or TRBD2 (5 bases each). Trimming removed 7 bases from V and 2 bases from J, with 13 bases in between. Germline V CDR1 and CDR2: MNHNS, SASEGT. The CDR3 contains 14 residues. CDR3 coding DNA: TGTGCCAGCAACCGGGACGTCAACACAGATACGCAGTATTTT. It translates to CASNRDVNTDTQYF.